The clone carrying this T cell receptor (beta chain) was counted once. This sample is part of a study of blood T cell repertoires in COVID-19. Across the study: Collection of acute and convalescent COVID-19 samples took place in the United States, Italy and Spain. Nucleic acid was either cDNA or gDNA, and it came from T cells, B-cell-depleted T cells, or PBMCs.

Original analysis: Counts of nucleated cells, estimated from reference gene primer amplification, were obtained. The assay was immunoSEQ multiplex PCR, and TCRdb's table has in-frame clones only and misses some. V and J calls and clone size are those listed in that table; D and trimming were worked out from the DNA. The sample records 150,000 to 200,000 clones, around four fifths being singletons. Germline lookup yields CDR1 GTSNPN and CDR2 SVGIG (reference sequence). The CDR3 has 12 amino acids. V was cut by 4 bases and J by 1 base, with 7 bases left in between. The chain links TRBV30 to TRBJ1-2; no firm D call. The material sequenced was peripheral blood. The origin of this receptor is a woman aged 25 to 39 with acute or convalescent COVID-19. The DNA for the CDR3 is TGTGCCTGGACAGACAATAACTATGGCTACACCTTC. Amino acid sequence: CAWTDNNYGYTF.